Detailed here is one TCR beta chain. Its antigen is as yet unknown. Per the germline V gene, CDR1 is SGHVS and CDR2 is FQNEAQ. The CDR3 runs 12 residues. Deletions cut 5 bases from V and 7 bases from J, with 12 bases between. Focal radiation with ipilimumab CTLA-4 blockade was given to patients with chemo-refractory metastatic non-small-cell lung cancer. Clones were read by immunoSEQ multiplex PCR, and TCRdb kept only the in-frame ones, dropping some. The sample has around 99,000 clones, 85% to 90% seen once. This sample was included in a study of radiotherapy plus CTLA-4 blockade in lung cancer. Overall study: Objective responses were recorded in about 17% of patients, with disease control recorded in less than 40%. Findings and caveats of the study: Reports identified early blood T cell clone dynamics, with interferon-beta, as the best response predictor. Tumor-origin TCR clones grew in blood after radiotherapy plus ipilimumab.

This chain uses TRBV7-8 with TRBJ2-7; D is unresolved. The source is a human donor with non-small cell lung cancer that progressed on radiotherapy plus ipilimumab. The source was peripheral blood, collected from a patient treated with radiotherapy plus ipilimumab. Written as DNA, the CDR3 is TGTGCCAGCAGCCTTCGACTGGGGGAGCAGTACTTC. The encoded protein is CASSLRLGEQYF.